The entry that follows covers one TCR beta chain sequence. Its antigen is as yet unknown. Amplification used 60 Vbeta primers and 13 Jbeta primers. Sequencing used immunoSEQ multiplex PCR; TCRdb keeps in-frame clones, though not all of them. The sample has about 120,000 clones, under 80% seen once; the top ten hold approximately 30%. The source of the sample is a study of cytomegalovirus exposure and HLA in healthy donors. Whole-study results and caveats: Later work found that TCR association rates differed between HLA loci; DRB1 had the most and HLA-C the fewest.

Likely unrecorded immune exposures existed in these nominally healthy donors. The sequence derives from a man in his 60s in good health and CMV-seropositive. Sequencing used PBMCs.

CDR3 DNA sequence: TGTGCCAGCCTTTCTCAGACTAGCGGCTTCCTCCCTAGGAATGAGCAGTTCTTC. It translates to CASLSQTSGFLPRNEQFF. This chain connects TRBV28 to TRBJ2-1; TRBD2 matches at 9 bases. CDR1 MDHEN and CDR2 SYDVKM come from the germline V gene. The CDR3 consists of 18 residues. Losses at the gene ends were 8 bases for V and 7 bases for J; bases not matched to a gene: 21.